This T cell receptor (gamma chain) appears in the sequencing data of a study of Vδ1+ human thymocytes. General study findings and limits: Unlike peripheral blood Vdelta1+ controls, thymic delta-chain sequences included approximately 21% Vdelta2 and few Vdelta3. Highly polyclonal TRG and TRD repertoires with Gaussian CDR3 length distributions appeared in thymus. Donors shared many TRG clonotypes but few TRD clonotypes.

After alphabeta T cell depletion, CD3+ Vdelta1+ Vdelta2- thymocytes were sorted. The J segment lost 4 bases and the V segment lost 4 bases, leaving 7 bases of the junction unmatched. CDR1 and CDR2 (germline): EGSNGY, YDSYNSKV. The CDR3 sequence is 13 residues long. RNA was extracted from the cells and then reverse transcribed. Multiplex PCR used pooled V-gene forward primers and a constant-region reverse primer to amplify CDR3s. TCRdb re-called the multiplex PCR reads with CATT. This table has some 11,000 gamma-chain clones, around 42% appearing once. Of note for this clone: The antigen is unknown.

The sequence was collected from a boy younger than two who had congenital heart surgery. The chain combines TRGV2 with TRGJ1 or TRGJ2. Germline matching of the DNA provided the J gene here, since TCRdb leaves it blank. The sequencing input was Vdelta1+ gamma-delta thymocytes from the thymus. The sample's subset: FACS-sorted CD3+ TCRalphabeta- TCRVdelta1+ TCRVdelta2- thymocytes. In DNA form, the CDR3 reads TGTGCCACCTGGGATCCGGGGTATTATAAGAAACTCTTT. Translation gives CATWDPGYYKKLF.